This T cell receptor beta chain was sequenced for a study of STAT5B mutations in CD4+ large granular lymphocyte leukemia. Germline V gene data show CDR1 as LNHDA and CDR2 as SQIVND (reference sequence). V lost 6 bases and J 8 bases, leaving 17 bases between the germline ends. The CDR3 runs 14 residues. TCRdb's copy holds only in-frame clones and misses some; the assay was immunoSEQ multiplex PCR. This sample yields around 30,000 clones, of which around 72% are seen a single time; roughly 2% belongs to the top ten. The chain carries TRBV19 and TRBJ1-3; D may be TRBD1 (6 bases). Sample: CD4+ T cells from blood buffy coats. The TCR was taken from a human donor in good health. CDR3 sequence: CASRKDRGFDTIYF. CDR3 DNA: TGTGCCAGTAGGAAGGACAGAGGGTTTGACACCATATATTTT.